This entry lists 9 T cell receptor beta chains sequenced from one sample in a study of shared clonotypes between healthy human individuals (dated by TCRdb to between 2020 and 2021). The library relied on the immunoSEQ multiplex PCR assay. The table was pulled from immuneACCESS by TCRdb, which kept in-frame rearrangements only. Such tables lose some clones; where checked, under half of the loss comes from unresolved V genes, and the rest has no known cause. The sample data list around 1,000,000 clones, and approximately 80% of these were observed just once. The ten biggest clones cover 0.7% to 0.95% of the sample. The sequencing input was memory CD4+ T cells from PBMCs. The sample's cell subset or site label, in plain terms: CD45RA-negative fraction. All receptors come from a man aged 18 to 30 in good health. Some clones in this sample may be carry-over from other donors' samples.

The rearrangement links TRBV15 to TRBJ2-5; 10 bases are shared with TRBD1. The CDR3 loop spans 15 amino acids. The junction had 5 bases not matched to a gene; V was cut back by 5 bases and J by 2 bases. The germline V gene encodes CDR1 LNHNV and CDR2 YYDKDF (reference sequence). The CDR3 is CATSFWDRGQETQYF. Written as DNA, the CDR3 is TGTGCCACCAGCTTCTGGGACAGGGGACAAGAGACCCAGTACTTC. Looking up the rest from reference TRBV15 and TRBJ2-5 gives the full variable domain: DAMVIQNPRYQVTQFGKPVTLSCSQTLNHNVMYWYQQKSSQAPKLLFHYYDKDFNNEADTPDNFQSRRPNTSFCFLDIRSPGLGDTAMYLCATSFWDRGQETQYFGPGTRLLVL.

This clone turned up a few times. Other DNA sequences in this specimen translate into the identical CDR3. V and J are TRBV28 and TRBJ1-5; no definite D call. Germline CDR1 is MDHEN and CDR2 is SYDVKM. V was shortened by 3 bases and J by 6 bases, with 3 bases between the two germline ends. The CDR3 contains 11 residues. The CDR3 sequence is CASSLTQPQHF. The DNA of the CDR3 is TGTGCCAGCAGTTTGACTCAGCCCCAGCATTTT.

The rearrangement links TRBV6-9 to TRBJ1-5; 9 bases align to TRBD1. J lost 3 bases, V lost 3 bases, and 18 bases had no gene match. Germline CDR1 reads MNHGY; CDR2 reads SVAAGI. This CDR3 region has 20 residues. CDR3 region: CASSYQGADLGQGNNQPQHF. The CDR3 region has the DNA TGTGCCAGCAGTTACCAGGGGGCGGACCTAGGACAGGGGAACAATCAGCCCCAGCATTTT.

This clone was picked up many times. The chain couples TRBV11-2 to TRBJ2-5, with TRBD2 as a possible D gene (5 bases). CDR1 SGHAT and CDR2 FQNNGV come from the germline V gene. This CDR3 comprises 15 residues. Trimming took 5 bases from V and 1 from J, leaving 14 bases between them. CDR3 protein: CASSPPWAGQETQYF. The CDR3 nucleotides read TGTGCCAGCAGCCCTCCTTGGGCGGGCCAAGAGACCCAGTACTTC.

The chain combines TRBV6-6 with TRBJ2-7; the match to TRBD1 covers 9 bases. The CDR3 runs to 14 residues. The germline gives CDR1 MNHNY, CDR2 SVGAGI (reference sequence). The trim removed 5 bases at V and 3 bases at J, leaving 5 bases unmatched. The CDR3 here is CASSKGQGYYEQYF. The CDR3, as DNA: TGTGCCAGCAGTAAGGGACAGGGTTACTACGAGCAGTACTTC.

V and J are TRBV7-8 and TRBJ2-2; D is possibly TRBD1 (6 bases). The CDR3 has 16 residues. Looked up from germline, CDR1 is SGHVS and CDR2 is FQNEAQ. Trimming pared 6 bases from V and 5 bases from J, leaving 19 bases between. The CDR3 coding sequence is TGTGCCAGCAGGCTACGTGGGGGCCAGTCGACCGGGGAGCTGTTTTTT. Protein: CASRLRGGQSTGELFF.

This chain uses TRBV4-1 with TRBJ2-2; TRBD2 matches 7 bases. The CDR3 extends over 19 amino acids. The J segment lost 0 bases and the V segment lost 3 bases, leaving 13 bases of the junction unmatched. CDR1 is MGHRA, CDR2 YSYEKL, per germline. For the CDR3, the DNA is TGCGCCAGCAGCCAGCCCCCCAGCGGGAAGGGACCGAACACCGGGGAGCTGTTTTTT. Protein: CASSQPPSGKGPNTGELFF.

Only a few counts were recorded for this clone. The V gene is TRBV20-1, the J gene TRBJ1-1; TRBD1 might be the D (5 bases). Germline assignment: CDR1 DFQATT and CDR2 SNEGSKA (reference sequence). The CDR3 has 11 residues. The CDR3 here is CSVGGNTEAFF. CDR3 nucleotide sequence: TGCAGCGTGGGGGGGAACACTGAAGCTTTCTTT.

V usage is TRBV11-2 and J usage is TRBJ2-1; a weak D match, TRBD2 (6 bases). V lost 1 base and J 3 bases, leaving 13 bases between the germline ends. The CDR3 covers 16 residues. The germline gives CDR1 SGHAT, CDR2 FQNNGV. The CDR3: CASSLGGSGGYNEQFF. CDR3 nucleotide sequence: TGTGCCAGCAGCTTAGGCGGTAGCGGTGGCTACAATGAGCAGTTCTTC.